Listed below are T cell receptor beta chains from one sample, sequenced in a study of blood T cell repertoires in COVID-19. Here immunoSEQ multiplex PCR was the method, and the copy in TCRdb shows in-frame clones only, minus some. The sample comprises 250,000 or so clones, about 82% of which are singletons, and approximately 2.1% rests with the top ten. Sequenced input: PBMCs or T cells enriched from blood (not recorded which). Source of these receptors: a woman between 45 and 60 years old who had recovered from COVID-19. Both conserved end residues are part of each CDR3. A D gene is named only where the DNA matches it firmly. Some rows mark clone size as missing; the rest say once, few, many or name a class of expanded clone.

D: NA; size: NA; J: TRBJ2-3; V: TRBV11-3; CDR3: CASSASDGGANTDTQYF; DNA: TGTGCCAGCAGCGCCTCGGATGGGGGGGCAAACACAGATACGCAGTATTTT
D: NA; size: NA; J: TRBJ2-7; V: TRBV5-4; CDR3: CASSLPQGYEQYF; DNA: TGTGCCAGCAGCTTGCCCCAGGGCTACGAGCAGTACTTC
D: NA; size: NA; J: TRBJ2-7; V: TRBV9; CDR3: CASSQTNYEQYF; DNA: TGTGCCAGCAGCCAGACTAACTACGAGCAGTACTTC
D: TRBD1; size: NA; J: TRBJ1-5; V: TRBV19; CDR3: CASTPETGFNQPQHF; DNA: TGTGCCAGTACCCCTGAGACAGGGTTCAATCAGCCCCAGCATTTT
D: TRBD1; size: NA; J: TRBJ1-2; V: TRBV30; CDR3: CAWRETGSPGYTF; DNA: TGTGCCTGGAGAGAGACAGGGTCCCCGGGCTACACCTTC
D: NA; size: NA; J: TRBJ2-5; V: TRBV15; CDR3: CATSKRQASAQETQYF; DNA: TGTGCCACCAGCAAACGACAGGCGAGCGCCCAAGAGACCCAGTACTTC
D: NA; size: NA; J: TRBJ2-1; V: TRBV5-8; CDR3: CASSFKDYYPYNEQFF; DNA: TGTGCCAGCAGTTTCAAGGACTACTACCCCTACAATGAGCAGTTCTTC
D: NA; size: once; J: TRBJ2-1; V: TRBV2; CDR3: CAGSTGSLYNEQFF; DNA: TGTGCCGGAAGTACCGGGAGTCTCTACAATGAGCAGTTCTTC
D: TRBD1; size: NA; J: TRBJ1-4; V: TRBV28; CDR3: CASSLLGGTNEKLFF; DNA: TGTGCCAGCAGTTTATTAGGGGGCACTAATGAAAAACTGTTTTTT
D: NA; size: NA; J: TRBJ1-1; V: TRBV6-5; CDR3: CASRTPKAGTEAFF; DNA: TGTGCCAGTAGGACCCCTAAAGCGGGCACTGAAGCTTTCTTT
D: TRBD1; size: NA; J: TRBJ1-1; V: TRBV5-1; CDR3: CASSPEPDRDLEAFF; DNA: TGCGCCAGCAGCCCTGAGCCGGACAGGGACCTTGAAGCTTTCTTT
D: TRBD2; size: NA; J: TRBJ2-7; V: TRBV5-1; CDR3: CASSLELAVAGDEQYF; DNA: TGCGCCAGCAGCTTGGAATTAGCGGTCGCGGGGGACGAGCAGTACTTC
D: NA; size: NA; J: TRBJ2-7; V: TRBV18; CDR3: CASSPTSDTRGEQYF; DNA: TGTGCCAGCTCACCTACTAGCGACACGAGGGGGGAGCAGTACTTC
D: NA; size: NA; J: TRBJ1-2; V: TRBV10-3; CDR3: CAISGRGNNYGYTF; DNA: TGTGCCATCAGTGGAAGAGGGAACAACTATGGCTACACCTTC
D: TRBD1; size: once; J: TRBJ1-5; V: TRBV7-8; CDR3: CASSLVGDSLYQPQHF; DNA: TGTGCCAGCAGCTTAGTCGGGGACAGCCTATATCAGCCCCAGCATTTT
D: NA; size: NA; J: TRBJ1-2; V: TRBV7-7; CDR3: CASSPINTQIGYTF; DNA: TGTGCTAGCAGCCCGATCAACACACAGATCGGCTACACCTTC
D: NA; size: once; J: TRBJ1-6; V: TRBV5-4; CDR3: CASSSDGESPLHF; DNA: TGTGCCAGCAGCTCAGACGGGGAGTCACCCCTCCACTTT
D: TRBD1; size: NA; J: TRBJ2-3; V: TRBV28; CDR3: CASRQGIGDTQYF; DNA: TGTGCCAGCCGACAGGGGATAGGGGATACGCAGTATTTT
D: NA; size: NA; J: TRBJ1-2; V: TRBV7-8; CDR3: CASSLAEDYYGYTF; DNA: TGTGCCAGCAGCTTAGCTGAGGATTACTATGGCTACACCTTC
D: TRBD1; size: few; J: TRBJ1-2; V: TRBV5-6; CDR3: CASSVYPKQGGGYGYTF; DNA: TGTGCCAGCAGCGTATACCCAAAACAGGGGGGTGGCTATGGCTACACCTTC
D: NA; size: once; J: TRBJ1-1; V: TRBV27; CDR3: CASSLSLDIAEAFF; DNA: TGTGCCAGCAGTTTATCCCTGGACATCGCTGAAGCTTTCTTT
D: NA; size: NA; J: TRBJ2-2; V: TRBV3-1/TRBV3-2; CDR3: CASSQVRNTGELFF; DNA: TGTGCCAGCAGCCAAGTCAGAAACACCGGGGAGCTGTTTTTT
D: TRBD1; size: NA; J: TRBJ1-1; V: TRBV28; CDR3: CASSSGQGRLRAFF; DNA: TGTGCCAGCAGTTCGGGACAGGGGCGGCTAAGAGCTTTCTTT
D: TRBD1; size: NA; J: TRBJ1-1; V: TRBV2; CDR3: CASSGTGVAAAFF; DNA: TGTGCCAGCAGCGGGACAGGTGTCGCGGCCGCTTTCTTT
D: TRBD1; size: NA; J: TRBJ1-2; V: TRBV30; CDR3: CAWSATGGAKGYTF; DNA: TGTGCCTGGAGCGCAACAGGGGGCGCGAAGGGCTACACCTTC
D: NA; size: NA; J: TRBJ2-2; V: TRBV10-3; CDR3: CAISGQGLSNTGELFF; DNA: TGTGCCATCAGTGGGCAGGGACTTTCGAACACCGGGGAGCTGTTTTTT
D: TRBD1; size: once; J: TRBJ2-7; V: TRBV13; CDR3: CASSLGLWDRGREEYF; DNA: TGTGCCAGCAGCTTAGGCCTTTGGGACAGGGGCCGGGAGGAATACTTC
D: TRBD1; size: NA; J: TRBJ1-2; V: TRBV6-5; CDR3: CASREWTGNGYTF; DNA: TGTGCCAGCAGGGAGTGGACAGGGAATGGCTACACCTTC
D: TRBD2; size: NA; J: TRBJ2-3; V: TRBV5-4; CDR3: CASSASSGGSTDTQYF; DNA: TGTGCCAGCAGCGCCTCTAGCGGGGGATCCACAGATACGCAGTATTTT
D: TRBD1; size: once; J: TRBJ2-1; V: TRBV18; CDR3: CASSPIQGAASSYNEQFF; DNA: TGTGCCAGCTCACCGATACAGGGGGCGGCCAGCTCCTACAATGAGCAGTTCTTC
D: NA; size: NA; J: TRBJ1-1; V: TRBV7-2; CDR3: CASSFAGPNTEAFF; DNA: TGTGCCAGCAGCTTTGCAGGGCCTAACACTGAAGCTTTCTTT
D: TRBD1; size: few; J: TRBJ1-4; V: TRBV7-9; CDR3: CASSPLWTGVNEKLFF; DNA: TGTGCCAGCAGCCCCTTATGGACAGGGGTGAATGAAAAACTGTTTTTT
D: NA; size: NA; J: TRBJ2-5; V: TRBV5-1; CDR3: CASSPGGQSQETQYF; DNA: TGCGCCAGCAGCCCCGGGGGACAGTCCCAAGAGACCCAGTACTTC
D: TRBD2; size: NA; J: TRBJ2-4; V: TRBV23-1; CDR3: CASSQSCRTSGIAKNIQYF; DNA: TGCGCCAGCAGTCAATCGTGTAGGACTAGCGGGATAGCCAAAAACATTCAGTACTTC
D: TRBD1; size: NA; J: TRBJ1-2; V: TRBV5-1; CDR3: CASRAGTGVYYGYTF; DNA: TGCGCCAGCAGAGCCGGGACAGGGGTATATTATGGCTACACCTTC
D: TRBD2; size: NA; J: TRBJ2-1; V: TRBV4-3; CDR3: CASSRILAGGGNEQFF; DNA: TGCGCCAGCAGCCGAATACTAGCGGGCGGCGGGAATGAGCAGTTCTTC
D: NA; size: once; J: TRBJ1-5; V: TRBV5-6; CDR3: CASRKAGGPQHF; DNA: TGTGCCAGCAGAAAGGCGGGGGGGCCCCAGCATTTT
D: NA; size: once; J: TRBJ2-7; V: TRBV5-1; CDR3: CASSLGSGPEQYF; DNA: TGCGCCAGCAGCTTGGGGTCAGGGCCCGAGCAGTACTTC
D: NA; size: NA; J: TRBJ2-2; V: TRBV5-4; CDR3: CASSLVRTGELFF; DNA: TGTGCCAGCAGCTTGGTCCGGACCGGGGAGCTGTTTTTT